This is a list of T cell receptor beta chains from one sample in a study of identical twins. TCRdb re-called the 5' RACE reads with MiXCR, one entry per CDR3 protein. The data hold approximately 280,000 distinct CDR3 sequences, with roughly 8.6% observed a single time. Another study also made use of these data, one on yellow fever vaccine responses in identical twins.

The material sequenced was memory (CD45RO+) T cells sorted from blood. These receptors originate from a woman under 30 in good health. Both conserved end residues are part of each CDR3. Each record gives: D gene, V gene, clone size, J gene, CDR3 DNA, CDR3 protein. D genes are given only for firm matches. Size is omitted from some rows. Given values are once, few, many or a class for expanded clones.

d_gene: TRBD1
v_gene: TRBV6-1
abundance: -
j_gene: TRBJ1-1
CDR3nt: TGTGCCAGCAGGGAAGGGGGCGGGAGCACTGAAGCTTTCTTT
CDR3aa: CASREGGGSTEAFF

d_gene: TRBD1
v_gene: TRBV5-6
abundance: many
j_gene: TRBJ1-5
CDR3nt: TGTGCCAGCAGCTCCAACAGGGGGATTCAGCCCCAGCATTTT
CDR3aa: CASSSNRGIQPQHF

d_gene: -
v_gene: TRBV5-1
abundance: many
j_gene: TRBJ2-7
CDR3nt: TGCGCCAGCAGCTGGGAAGGGACTTTCTTTGGGGAGCAGTACTTC
CDR3aa: CASSWEGTFFGEQYF

d_gene: -
v_gene: TRBV28
abundance: -
j_gene: TRBJ2-4
CDR3nt: TGTGCCAGCAGTGAGAGGGGACAACCAAAAGCCAAAAACATTCAGTACTTC
CDR3aa: CASSERGQPKAKNIQYF

d_gene: -
v_gene: TRBV12-3/TRBV12-4
abundance: many
j_gene: TRBJ2-5
CDR3nt: TGTGCCAGCAGTTTCGGGTTAGCGGAGTCCCAAGAGACCCAGTACTTC
CDR3aa: CASSFGLAESQETQYF

d_gene: -
v_gene: TRBV20-1
abundance: -
j_gene: TRBJ2-3
CDR3nt: TGCAGTGCTAGTGGCGGCACAGATACGCAGTATTTT
CDR3aa: CSASGGTDTQYF

d_gene: -
v_gene: TRBV10-3
abundance: many
j_gene: TRBJ1-6
CDR3nt: TGTGCCATCAGTGAAGGCGGAGCCCTTAATTCACCCCTCCACTTT
CDR3aa: CAISEGGALNSPLHF

d_gene: -
v_gene: TRBV6-6
abundance: few
j_gene: TRBJ1-1
CDR3nt: TGTGCCAGCAGTTCCACAGGGTTCGGAGCTTTCTTT
CDR3aa: CASSSTGFGAFF

d_gene: TRBD2
v_gene: TRBV3-1
abundance: -
j_gene: TRBJ2-7
CDR3nt: TGTGCCAGCAGCGGTCGAGGACTAGGGGCCTACGAGCAGTACTTC
CDR3aa: CASSGRGLGAYEQYF

d_gene: -
v_gene: TRBV7-2
abundance: many
j_gene: TRBJ2-7
CDR3nt: TGTGCCAGCAGCCCCTCCGGTCTAAGCTCCTACGAGCAGTACTTC
CDR3aa: CASSPSGLSSYEQYF

d_gene: TRBD2
v_gene: TRBV12-3/TRBV12-4
abundance: -
j_gene: TRBJ2-1
CDR3nt: TGTGCCAGCAAGCCGGGCGGGACTAGCTCTTACAATGAGCAGTTCTTC
CDR3aa: CASKPGGTSSYNEQFF

d_gene: -
v_gene: TRBV5-1
abundance: few
j_gene: TRBJ1-2
CDR3nt: TGCGCCAGCAGCCTGGACCAGGGCTATTTCACAGGCGATGGCTACACCTTC
CDR3aa: CASSLDQGYFTGDGYTF

d_gene: -
v_gene: TRBV5-5
abundance: many
j_gene: TRBJ2-4
CDR3nt: TGTGCCAGCAGCTTGGCTAACGGCGGCATTCAGTACTTC
CDR3aa: CASSLANGGIQYF

d_gene: TRBD1
v_gene: TRBV20-1
abundance: few
j_gene: TRBJ2-1
CDR3nt: TGCAGTGCCGCAAGACAGGGTCCCTACAATGAGCAGTTCTTC
CDR3aa: CSAARQGPYNEQFF

d_gene: TRBD2
v_gene: TRBV5-1
abundance: many
j_gene: TRBJ2-7
CDR3nt: TGCGCCAGCAGCTTGTACAGTCCGCGGGAGGGCCCCTACGAGCAGTACTTC
CDR3aa: CASSLYSPREGPYEQYF

d_gene: -
v_gene: TRBV10-1
abundance: few
j_gene: TRBJ2-5
CDR3nt: TGCGCCAGCAGTGGGCAATTGTGGCGGGGTTTAAGAATGGCCCAGTACTTC
CDR3aa: CASSGQLWRGLRMAQYF

d_gene: -
v_gene: TRBV13
abundance: few
j_gene: TRBJ1-1
CDR3nt: TGTGCCAGCAGCCGGGAGCCAGTTAGTGAAGCTTTCTTT
CDR3aa: CASSREPVSEAFF

d_gene: TRBD1
v_gene: TRBV3-1
abundance: -
j_gene: TRBJ2-5
CDR3nt: TGTGCCAGCAGCGCACAGGGGAAAGAGACCCAGTACTTC
CDR3aa: CASSAQGKETQYF

d_gene: TRBD1
v_gene: TRBV5-1
abundance: many
j_gene: TRBJ2-2
CDR3nt: TGCGCCAGCAGCTTGGGGGACAGGCTAGTCGGGGAGCTGTTTTTT
CDR3aa: CASSLGDRLVGELFF

d_gene: TRBD1
v_gene: TRBV20-1
abundance: few
j_gene: TRBJ2-5
CDR3nt: TGCAGTGCTATATGGGACAGCCAAGAGACCCAGTACTTC
CDR3aa: CSAIWDSQETQYF

d_gene: TRBD2
v_gene: TRBV5-1
abundance: many
j_gene: TRBJ2-1
CDR3nt: TGCGCCAGCGCGACTAGCGGGAGAAACAATGAGCAGTTCTTC
CDR3aa: CASATSGRNNEQFF

d_gene: TRBD2
v_gene: TRBV10-3
abundance: -
j_gene: TRBJ2-7
CDR3nt: TGTGCCATCAGTGAGTCGATCGCGGGAGGGAAGTACGAGCAGTACTTC
CDR3aa: CAISESIAGGKYEQYF

d_gene: -
v_gene: TRBV6-5
abundance: -
j_gene: TRBJ1-5
CDR3nt: TGTGCCAGCAGTTACGGGCCAGCGAGCGTTTATAGCAATCAGCCCCAGCATTTT
CDR3aa: CASSYGPASVYSNQPQHF

d_gene: -
v_gene: TRBV12-3/TRBV12-4
abundance: -
j_gene: TRBJ2-3
CDR3nt: TGTGCCAGCAGTTTCAGGGGGACTAACACAGATACGCAGTATTTT
CDR3aa: CASSFRGTNTDTQYF

d_gene: TRBD2
v_gene: TRBV20-1
abundance: -
j_gene: TRBJ2-1
CDR3nt: TGCAGTGCGAACCGTGGACTAGCGGGAGGGCCGGGGGAGCAGTTCTTC
CDR3aa: CSANRGLAGGPGEQFF

d_gene: -
v_gene: TRBV12-3/TRBV12-4
abundance: many
j_gene: TRBJ2-3
CDR3nt: TGTGCCAGCACCAATACGGATACGCAGTATTTT
CDR3aa: CASTNTDTQYF

d_gene: TRBD1
v_gene: TRBV20-1
abundance: few
j_gene: TRBJ1-1
CDR3nt: TGCAGTGCTAGAGTGGGCAGGGGGCGAGGAAACACTGAAGCTTTCTTT
CDR3aa: CSARVGRGRGNTEAFF